A single sample is the source of the 18 T cell receptor beta chains below, sequenced in a study of CD8+ T cells in alopecia areata listed by TCRdb under 2018. The receptor library was made with the immunoSEQ multiplex PCR assay. For TCR sequencing, RNA was extracted from every sample and reverse transcribed into cDNA to serve as template. As stored in TCRdb, this immuneACCESS dataset retains in-frame rearrangements with V and J assigned. A fraction of the clones does not appear; measured against another copy, unresolved V genes explain less than half of the discrepancy, and the remainder lacks a known reason. In this sample the table shows 95,000 to 100,000 clones, about three fifths of which occur a single time. The ten biggest clones cover around 15% of the sample. The treatment or condition label on this specimen signifies: oral pan-JAK inhibitor, 5-10 mg twice daily. Here the sequenced sample was CD8+ T cells sorted from blood, taken at approximately week 60, from a patient treated with tofacitinib. The source is a human donor with alopecia areata.

This clone was observed a few times. The chain uses TRBV29-1 and TRBJ2-7; no clear D. Deletions cut 2 bases from V and 0 bases from J, with 14 bases between. The V gene's germline CDR1 is SQVTM and CDR2 ANQGSEA. CDR3 length: 15 amino acids. This chain's CDR3 is CSVELASAPSYEQYF. The CDR3 region has the DNA TGCAGCGTTGAATTGGCGTCGGCCCCCTCCTACGAGCAGTACTTC.

The chain employs TRBV4-1 and TRBJ2-7; a possible D gene is TRBD2 (5 bases). Germline CDR1 and CDR2: MGHRA and YSYEKL. The CDR3 loop spans 15 amino acids. Trimming took off 0 bases at V and 3 bases at J, with 12 bases between the two ends. In DNA form, the CDR3 reads TGCGCCAGCAGCCAAGAGTGGCGGGCGGACTACGAGCAGTACTTC. This codes for CASSQEWRADYEQYF.

The J gene is TRBJ2-3, the V gene TRBV6-6; the match to TRBD2 covers 7 bases. V lost 8 bases to trimming and J lost 4 bases; unmatched junction nucleotides: 9. The germline gives CDR1 MNHNY, CDR2 SVGAGI (reference sequence). The CDR3 covers 14 residues. The CDR3 nucleotides read TGTGCCAGCGGGAAAGCGGGGACCGCAGATACGCAGTATTTT. This codes for CASGKAGTADTQYF.

CDR3 sequence reads: CASIRGDTQYF. The CDR3 DNA follows: TGTGCCAGCATACGAGGAGATACGCAGTATTTT. This chain links TRBV6-1 with TRBJ2-3; D not resolved. CDR3 size: 11 residues. V lost 7 bases, J lost 5 bases, and 7 bases lay in between. The germline V gene has CDR1 MNHNS and CDR2 SASEGT.

This chain joins TRBV9 and TRBJ1-2; no definite D call. V lost 0 bases to trimming and J lost 1 base, with 13 bases between them. Per the germline V gene, CDR1 is SGDLS and CDR2 is YYNGEE. The CDR3 consists of 16 residues. Here the CDR3 DNA reads TGTGCCAGCAGCGTAGCGCCTACAGCTTTTAACTATGGCTACACCTTC. It yields the protein CASSVAPTAFNYGYTF.

This clone occurred a few times. The gene calls are TRBV6-4 and TRBJ2-3; the D is unclear. V lost 0 bases to trimming and J lost 0 bases, with 4 bases between them. The germline V gene encodes CDR1 MRHNA and CDR2 SNTAGT. The CDR3 loop spans 14 amino acids. The CDR3 loop is CASSDSSSTDTQYF. The DNA for the CDR3 is TGTGCCAGCAGTGACTCTAGCAGCACAGATACGCAGTATTTT.

The V and J genes are TRBV13 and TRBJ2-4; the D gene could be TRBD1 or TRBD2 (7 bases each). Trimming shortened V by 5 bases and J by 9 bases, and 14 bases separated the two germline ends. The V gene's germline CDR1 is PRHDT and CDR2 FYEKMQ (reference sequence). The CDR3 contains 13 residues. CDR3 nucleotide sequence: TGTGCCAGCAGCCCAGGGGGGGCGGGCATTCAGTACTTC. Protein sequence: CASSPGGAGIQYF.

A note on this clone: One junction end disagrees with the germline gene, perhaps due to a read error. The chain links TRBV5-8 to TRBJ2-7; D possibly corresponds to TRBD2 (5 bases). CDR3 length: 11 residues. Per germline, CDR1 SGHTS and CDR2 YDEGEE. CDR3 bases: TGTGCCAGCAGCTTCGGGGTAGTGCAGTGCTTC. This gives the protein CASSFGVVQCF.

The J gene is TRBJ1-5, the V gene TRBV23-1; D is unresolved. TRBV23-1 is an ORF, and what it does is uncertain. The V end lost 1 base, the J end lost 0 bases, and 19 bases lay between the germline ends. This CDR3 spans 19 amino acids. The CDR3 sequence is CASSQCGHRRSNSNQPQHF. As DNA, the CDR3 is TGCGCCAGCAGTCAATGCGGTCATAGGAGGAGTAATAGCAATCAGCCCCAGCATTTT.

The chain links TRBV27 to TRBJ2-1; D might be TRBD1 or TRBD2, each matching 5 bases. V dropped 2 bases and J dropped 7 bases, with 12 bases sitting between them. This CDR3 spans 14 amino acids. Germline V gives CDR1 MNHEY, CDR2 SMNVEV (reference sequence). As DNA, the CDR3 is TGTGCCAGCAGTTTACCGGGGCGTCGGAATGAGCAGTTCTTC. It encodes CASSLPGRRNEQFF.

In the case of this clone: Additional DNA sequences in this sample encode the identical CDR3. The chain links TRBV5-6 to TRBJ1-5; D gene ambiguous. The germline CDR1 and CDR2 sequences are SGHDT and YYEEEE. V shed 2 bases and J shed 4 bases, with 4 bases lying between them. The CDR3 has 12 amino acids. The DNA of the CDR3 is TGTGCCAGCAGCTTAGGGAATCAGCCCCAGCATTTT. It translates to CASSLGNQPQHF.

This sequence joins TRBV5-1 and TRBJ2-7; a possible D gene is TRBD2 (5 bases). This CDR3 is 18 amino acids long. With 0 bases removed from V and 2 bases from J, the gap between germline ends came to 21 bases. CDR1 is SGHRS, CDR2 YFSETQ, per germline. The CDR3: CASSLAGGTPYQPYEQYF. CDR3 coding DNA: TGCGCCAGCAGCTTGGCCGGAGGTACACCCTACCAACCCTACGAGCAGTACTTC.

The J gene is TRBJ2-5, the V gene TRBV29-1; 8 positions agree with TRBD1. CDR1 and CDR2 from the germline V gene are SQVTM and ANQGSEA. The CDR3 loop spans 13 amino acids. Trimming removed 4 bases from V and 4 bases from J; junction bases left unmatched: 5. The CDR3 loop reads CSVVEGQVETQYF. CDR3 DNA: TGCAGCGTTGTGGAGGGACAGGTAGAGACCCAGTACTTC. The complete variable domain, with remaining parts taken from reference TRBV29-1 and TRBJ2-5, reads SAVISQKPSRDICQRGTSLTIQCQVDSQVTMMFWYRQQPGQSLTLIATANQGSEATYESGFVIDKFPISRPNLTFSTLTVSNMSPEDSSIYLCSVVEGQVETQYFGPGTRLLVL.

The rearrangement joins TRBV14 to TRBJ2-3; possibly TRBD2 for D (5 bases). Germline loops: CDR1 SGHDN, CDR2 FVKESK. V dropped 3 bases and J dropped 1 base, with 14 bases sitting between them. This CDR3 spans 16 amino acids. CDR3 nucleotide sequence: TGTGCCAGCAGCCACGCCTCAGCAGCGGGCACAGATACGCAGTATTTT. It translates to CASSHASAAGTDTQYF.

This clone was detected only a few times. The chain carries TRBV5-1 and TRBJ2-5, with D unclear. TRBJ2-7 explains the end of the DNA better; the J call may be wrong. Germline CDR1 SGHRS, CDR2 YFSETQ. This CDR3 is 12 amino acids long. The CDR3 loop reads CASSKNPYEQYF. The CDR3 nucleotides read TGCGCCAGCAGTAAAAACCCCTACGAGCAGTACTTC.

DNA of the CDR3: TGTGCCAGCAGGGGACAGGGGTCGGCCGGGGAGCTGTTTTTT. Protein: CASRGQGSAGELFF. The rearrangement uses TRBV25-1 and TRBJ2-2, with 10 bases identical to TRBD1. The V and J ends lost 6 bases and 6 bases, in that order; junction bases with no gene match: 4. The CDR3 is made up of 14 amino acids. Germline V CDR1 and CDR2: MGHDK, SYGVNS.

The rearrangement joins TRBV12-5 to TRBJ2-1; TRBD1 matches 8 bases. The germline V gene has CDR1 LGHNT and CDR2 FRNRAP. The CDR3 is 15 amino acids. J was trimmed by 1 base and V by 7 bases; bases with no gene match: 6. In DNA, the CDR3 is TGTGCTAGTGCCGGCACAGGGGGATCCTACAATGAGCAGTTCTTC. Translated: CASAGTGGSYNEQFF.

The V and J genes are TRBV27 and TRBJ2-3, with D maybe TRBD2 (6 bases). Germline CDR1 MNHEY, CDR2 SMNVEV (reference sequence). The CDR3 totals 15 residues. V was shortened by 6 bases and J by 3 bases, with 16 bases between the two germline ends. The CDR3 nucleotides are TGTGCCAGCAGCCCAAACCCCGGAGGGACAGATACGCAGTATTTT. Translation: CASSPNPGGTDTQYF.